The source of this T cell receptor beta chain is a study of regulatory T cells in long-lasting Graves disease. iRepertoire HTBI primers and Arm-PCR of CDR3 regions built TCR beta libraries. A single record per CDR3 protein comes from TCRdb applying MiXCR to the multiplex PCR reads. The sample records about half a million distinct CDR3 sequences, approximately 12% being singletons. The length of the CDR3 is 15 residues. Looked up from germline, CDR1 is SGHNT and CDR2 is YENEEA. Regarding time point: newly diagnosed GD, antithyroid drugs for less than 3 months. The TCR library was made from RNA that had been extracted from PBMCs in TRIzol. This sample was shared with a second study, whose subject was T cells in Graves' hyperthyroidism and ophthalmopathy.

Sequencing was performed on peripheral blood mononuclear cells (PBMCs), taken at new diagnosis, from a patient treated with antithyroid drugs. This TCR came from a woman in her twenties or thirties with Graves disease. The chain carries TRBV11-3 and TRBJ2-5, with D unresolved. The end of the DNA fits TRBJ2-1 better, so the J call may be wrong. The CDR3 DNA reads TGTGCCAGCAGCTTAGACCGAGGCCTAGTCAAGGAGCAGTTCTTC. Amino acid sequence: CASSLDRGLVKEQFF.